These T cell receptor beta chains were read from a single sample in a study of identical twins. TCRdb reanalysed the 5' RACE reads using MiXCR and keeps one entry per CDR3 protein. The table shows roughly 240,000 distinct CDR3 sequences, with roughly 7% occurring only once. These data also formed part of another study, on yellow fever vaccine responses in identical twins.

The sequenced sample was memory (CD45RO+) T cells sorted from blood. Source of these receptors: a woman aged 18-30 years in good health. Each CDR3 is given without its conserved first and last residue. The order of the fields is J gene, V gene, CDR3 protein.

TRBJ2-1 | TRBV9 | ASSAPGLAGDNEQF
TRBJ2-2 | TRBV7-8 | ASSLNRERVTGELF
TRBJ2-1 | TRBV28 | ASSSTGSGRRNEQF
TRBJ2-3 | TRBV21-1 | ASRPGLLLHTVIGHTQY
TRBJ1-1 | TRBV2 | ASRIGGTTEAF
TRBJ2-4 | TRBV5-6 | ASSSTGTAKAKNIQY
TRBJ1-6 | TRBV25-1 | ASTPRTGQGAGGDNSPLH
TRBJ2-1 | TRBV20-1 | SARDGGGGADNEQF
TRBJ2-3 | TRBV4-1 | ASSQPRSGVSTDTQY
TRBJ2-5 | TRBV7-8 | ASSIDRLGGEGETQY
TRBJ2-3 | TRBV4-2 | ASSQGFGTADTQY
TRBJ1-6 | TRBV2 | ASSEDRVRSPLH
TRBJ2-2 | TRBV20-1 | SALGGGSTGELF
TRBJ2-1 | TRBV5-1 | ATARQGGSYNEQF
TRBJ2-3 | TRBV14 | ASSQNGGPTDTQY
TRBJ2-4 | TRBV6-4 | ASSDNRGGIQY
TRBJ2-5 | TRBV5-1 | ASSLWLQGGHQETQY
TRBJ1-5 | TRBV28 | ASSFGYYSNQPQH
TRBJ2-7 | TRBV19 | ASSSSSLNEQY
TRBJ2-3 | TRBV3-1 | ASSQSGGRDTQY
TRBJ2-5 | TRBV3-1 | ASSQVIREETQY
TRBJ2-3 | TRBV2 | ASSAGGPTDTQY
TRBJ2-3 | TRBV3-1 | ASRGLGTDTQY
TRBJ2-2 | TRBV7-9 | ASSRPGLAVRTGELF
TRBJ2-2 | TRBV7-9 | ASGGGAETYGELF
TRBJ2-2 | TRBV24-1 | ATSAGQNTGELF
TRBJ2-5 | TRBV20-1 | SARSGQGIETQY
TRBJ1-3 | TRBV28 | ASCTRETGALSGNTIY
TRBJ2-3 | TRBV21-1 | ASSEGTGGTDTQY
TRBJ1-1 | TRBV3-1 | ASSQPQGTEAF
TRBJ2-1 | TRBV28 | ASSLAGSLGEQF
TRBJ2-2 | TRBV7-9 | ASREGPGSDGELF
TRBJ2-2 | TRBV10-3 | AISFTGELF
TRBJ2-3 | TRBV18 | ASSRRAEGTDTQY
TRBJ1-4 | TRBV20-1 | SARDEKLF
TRBJ1-1 | TRBV19 | ASSIELSGNTEAF
TRBJ2-1 | TRBV7-8 | ASSLWRAVNNEQF
TRBJ2-5 | TRBV20-1 | SARRSGGGPETQY
TRBJ1-1 | TRBV2 | ASRSIEVLNTEAF